This record covers a single TCR beta chain. The antigen remains undetermined. The CDR3 sequence is 15 residues long. V was clipped by 6 bases and J by 2 bases; unmatched bases: 10. The germline V gene has CDR1 MNHEY and CDR2 SVGAGI. Clones were sequenced by immunoSEQ multiplex PCR, and TCRdb holds only the in-frame ones, with some missing. The repertoire holds 300,000 or so clones, with 88% as singletons. This sample was taken from a study of cytomegalovirus exposure and HLA in healthy donors. Study-level information: The approximately 130 validation repertoires were reported in a later analysis to have been generated on the same platform as the roughly 630 first-cohort repertoires.

Study results and caveats: The tendency of first-cohort TCR clusters to co-occur in the roughly 120 validation repertoires was the finding of a later analysis. In vitro assays verified that a few CMV-associated chains recognized CMV antigens specifically. The listing of 150 to 200 TCR beta chains classed them as cytomegalovirus-associated.

The V call is TRBV6-5, the J call TRBJ2-7, with 7 bases aligning to TRBD1. Sequenced sample: PBMCs. This sequence originates from a man aged 25 to 40 in good health and CMV-seronegative. CDR3 region: CASSPRQGPTYEQYF. In DNA form, the CDR3 reads TGTGCCAGCAGCCCTAGACAGGGACCTACCTACGAGCAGTACTTC.